One sample yielded the 5 T cell receptor beta chains listed below, sequenced in a study of T cell changes during pregnancy in multiple sclerosis. Profiled with immunoSEQ multiplex PCR; TCRdb holds only in-frame clones, not every one. The table records tens of thousands of clones, around nine tenths of them present only once. Sequenced material: CD8+ T cells from peripheral blood mononuclear cells, taken before pregnancy. The receptors come from a female donor with multiple sclerosis, enrolled in a pregnancy study.

The V call is TRBV6-1, the J call TRBJ1-1; tentative D call: TRBD1 (6 bases). V gave up 4 bases and J gave up 0 bases, with 9 bases separating them. The germline gives CDR1 MNHNS, CDR2 SASEGT. This CDR3 spans 14 amino acids. This chain's CDR3 is CASSGGHLNTEAFF. In DNA form, the CDR3 reads TGTGCCAGCAGTGGGGGACACCTGAACACTGAAGCTTTCTTT.

The chain joins TRBV5-1 to TRBJ2-4; a weak D match, TRBD1 (6 bases). Trimming cost V 2 bases and J 0 bases, with 12 bases left between them. The CDR3 totals 16 residues. Germline CDR1 SGHRS, CDR2 YFSETQ. The chain's CDR3 is CASSFKEQGAKNIQYF. The CDR3 DNA is TGCGCCAGCAGCTTTAAAGAACAGGGAGCCAAAAACATTCAGTACTTC.

This clone was detected once. V is TRBV10-3 and J is TRBJ2-1; a weak D match, TRBD2 (6 bases). Trimming left V 4 bases short and J 6 bases short, with 22 bases between. This CDR3 spans 17 amino acids. CDR1 ENHRY and CDR2 SYGVKD come from the germline V gene. For the CDR3, the DNA is TGTGCCATCAGTGGGGAGGAGGGGTTTAGGTCTGGCAATGAGCAGTTCTTC. Translating it yields CAISGEEGFRSGNEQFF.

The V call is TRBV4-1, the J call TRBJ1-5; D is undetermined. The CDR3 is 14 residues long. Trimming removed 4 bases at V and 5 bases at J, with 12 bases between. Germline V lookup: CDR1 MGHRA, CDR2 YSYEKL. The CDR3 sequence is CASSPPQEDQPQHF. CDR3 DNA sequence: TGCGCCAGCAGCCCCCCCCAGGAGGATCAGCCCCAGCATTTT.

This sequence joins TRBV6-1 and TRBJ1-1; 10 nucleotides match TRBD1. The ends lost 3 bases at V and 5 bases at J; junction bases unmatched: 3. Germline V lookup: CDR1 MNHNS, CDR2 SASEGT. The CDR3 consists of 14 residues. CDR3 nucleotide sequence: TGTGCCAGCAGTGACGACAGGGGGCGGACTGAAGCTTTCTTT. Amino acid sequence: CASSDDRGRTEAFF.